The 13 T cell receptor beta chains presented below share a single source sample, sequenced in a study of cytomegalovirus exposure and HLA in healthy donors. Primers: 60 Vbeta forward and 13 Jbeta reverse. Produced via immunoSEQ multiplex PCR; TCRdb's table is partial and in-frame only. The table includes tens of thousands of clones, roughly 70% detected once. Sequencing was carried out using PBMCs. These receptors came from a man aged 35-49 years in good health and CMV-seropositive.

This rearrangement joins TRBV7-8 to TRBJ1-4; TRBD1 agrees at 11 bases. The germline V gene has CDR1 SGHVS and CDR2 FQNEAQ. Trimming cost V 5 bases and J 8 bases; bases outside gene matches: 4. CDR3 length: 14 residues. This chain's CDR3 is CASSGTGGGEKLFF. CDR3 sequence (DNA): TGTGCCAGCAGCGGGACAGGGGGTGGGGAAAAACTGTTTTTT.

This clone came up a few times. The chain carries TRBV6-6 and TRBJ2-7, with 11 positions matching TRBD1. This CDR3 region has 15 residues. CDR1 and CDR2 (germline): MNHNY, SVGAGI (reference sequence). V was pared by 5 bases and J by 7 bases, with 10 bases of the junction left unmatched. CDR3 sequence (DNA): TGTGCCAGCAGTCCCGCCGGGACAGGGGGGCGTGAGCAGTACTTC. Its protein product is CASSPAGTGGREQYF.

The V and J genes are TRBV7-6 and TRBJ2-7; D is possibly TRBD2 (6 bases). The V gene's germline CDR1 is SGHVS and CDR2 FNYEAQ. This CDR3 spans 15 amino acids. Trimming removed 5 bases at V and 2 bases at J, with 16 bases between. CDR3 DNA: TGTGCCAGCAGCCCAGAAGGAGGGCAGGCCTACGAGCAGTACTTC. Its protein product is CASSPEGGQAYEQYF. Supplemented by reference TRBV7-6 and TRBJ2-7, the full variable domain reads GAGVSQSPRYKVTKRGQDVALRCDPISGHVSLYWYRQALGQGPEFLTYFNYEAQQDKSGLPNDRFSAERPEGSISTLTIQRTEQRDSAMYRCASSPEGGQAYEQYFGPGTRLTVT.

This rearrangement joins TRBV4-1 to TRBJ2-7; weak D call: TRBD2 (5 bases). Germline CDR1 MGHRA, CDR2 YSYEKL. The CDR3 is 15 residues long. Trimming pared 3 bases from V and 0 bases from J, leaving 12 bases between. The CDR3 nucleotides are TGCGCCAGCAGCCATCCCATACGGGGCTCCTACGAGCAGTACTTC. Amino acids: CASSHPIRGSYEQYF.

The V call is TRBV12-1, the J call TRBJ2-5; TRBD1 was called by the table and not checked on the DNA. TRBV12-1 corresponds to a pseudogene. This CDR3 is built from 12 residues. As DNA, the CDR3 is TGTGCCAGCAGCTCGCTCAGGGAGACCCAGTACTTC. It translates to CASSSLRETQYF.

This sequence joins TRBV7-9 and TRBJ2-7; D perhaps matches TRBD1 (5 bases). The CDR3 sequence is 14 residues long. V was clipped by 0 bases and J by 4 bases, with 10 bases between them. CDR1 SEHNR and CDR2 FQNEAQ come from the germline V gene (reference sequence). CDR3 coding DNA: TGTGCCAGCAGCTTAGCGCTTAGGGGTTACGAGCAGTACTTC. As protein: CASSLALRGYEQYF. Supplemented by reference TRBV7-9 and TRBJ2-7, the full variable domain reads DTGVSQNPRHKITKRGQNVTFRCDPISEHNRLYWYRQTLGQGPEFLTYFQNEAQLEKSRLLSDRFSAERPKGSFSTLEIQRTEQGDSAMYLCASSLALRGYEQYFGPGTRLTVT.

The gene calls are TRBV9 and TRBJ2-2, with 10 bases aligning to TRBD2. Trimming removed 1 base from V and 4 bases from J; junction bases left unmatched: 7. CDR1 and CDR2 (germline): SGDLS, YYNGEE. This CDR3 region has 17 residues. Here the CDR3 reads CASSVRLAGASTGELFF. The CDR3 nucleotides read TGTGCCAGCAGCGTACGTCTAGCGGGGGCCAGCACCGGGGAGCTGTTTTTT.

This chain links TRBV7-2 with TRBJ2-1; 11 nucleotides line up with TRBD1. With V trimmed by 1 base and J by 5 bases, 4 bases remained unmatched. The CDR3 runs to 16 residues. The germline gives CDR1 SGHTA, CDR2 FQGNSA. The DNA for the CDR3 is TGTGCCAGCAGCTTAGTGGGACAGGGGGGAAACAATGAGCAGTTCTTC. It codes for CASSLVGQGGNNEQFF.

CDR3: CASSQGRPARAYGYTF. CDR3 sequence (DNA): TGTGCCAGCAGCCAAGGCCGGCCCGCGAGGGCCTATGGCTACACCTTC. The V gene is TRBV7-2, the J gene TRBJ1-2; unclear D gene. CDR3 length equals 16 residues. CDR1 and CDR2 (germline): SGHTA, FQGNSA. V lost 5 bases to trimming and J lost 4 bases, with 20 bases between them.

This clone was found a few times. The gene calls are TRBV30 and TRBJ2-5; 8 bases align to TRBD1. V was pared by 5 bases and J by 5 bases, with 7 bases of the junction left unmatched. CDR1 and CDR2 from the germline V gene are GTSNPN and SVGIG (reference sequence). The CDR3 totals 13 residues. The DNA for the CDR3 is TGTGCCTGGGGGGGCAGGGGGCGGGAGACCCAGTACTTC. It encodes CAWGGRGRETQYF.

The chain joins TRBV10-1 to TRBJ1-1, with TRBD1 matching 8 bases. CDR1 WNHNN and CDR2 SYGVQD come from the germline V gene (reference sequence). V was pared by 1 base and J by 0 bases, with 13 bases of the junction left unmatched. The CDR3 is 19 residues long. The CDR3 reads CASSELYRTGRCLNTEAFF. The DNA of the CDR3 is TGCGCCAGCAGTGAGTTGTATCGGACAGGGAGGTGTCTGAACACTGAAGCTTTCTTT.

The gene calls are TRBV27 and TRBJ1-4; D gene uncertain. CDR1 and CDR2 (germline): MNHEY, SMNVEV (reference sequence). The V and J ends lost 8 bases and 8 bases respectively, with 9 bases between them. The CDR3 covers 11 residues. As DNA, the CDR3 is TGTGCCAGCTACTTCCCCGAAAAACTGTTTTTT. Translating it yields CASYFPEKLFF.

The rearrangement joins TRBV6-4 to TRBJ1-6, with TRBD1 as a possible D gene (5 bases). The length of the CDR3 is 15 residues. Germline loops: CDR1 MRHNA, CDR2 SNTAGT. V lost 6 bases to trimming and J lost 6 bases, with 15 bases between them. The CDR3 spells CASSQTVGGNSPLHF. The CDR3 nucleotides are TGTGCCAGCAGCCAGACAGTCGGGGGTAATTCACCCCTCCACTTT.